This T cell receptor beta chain comes out of a study of cytomegalovirus exposure and HLA in healthy donors. The PCR employed 60 Vbeta primers together with 13 Jbeta primers. Assay used: immunoSEQ multiplex PCR; TCRdb lists only in-frame clones, some missing. Of about 130,000 clones listed, 70% to 80% are singletons. The sequenced sample was PBMCs. The clonotype comes from a human donor in good health.

The CDR3 region has the DNA TGTGCCAGCAGCGGGTGGAGGGGGAACACTGAAGCTTTCTTT. Translating it yields CASSGWRGNTEAFF. The chain couples TRBV6-6 to TRBJ1-1; D perhaps matches TRBD1 (5 bases). Trimming left V 6 bases short and J 1 base short, with 12 bases between. This CDR3 is 14 amino acids long. Germline lookup yields CDR1 MNHNY and CDR2 SVGAGI (reference sequence).